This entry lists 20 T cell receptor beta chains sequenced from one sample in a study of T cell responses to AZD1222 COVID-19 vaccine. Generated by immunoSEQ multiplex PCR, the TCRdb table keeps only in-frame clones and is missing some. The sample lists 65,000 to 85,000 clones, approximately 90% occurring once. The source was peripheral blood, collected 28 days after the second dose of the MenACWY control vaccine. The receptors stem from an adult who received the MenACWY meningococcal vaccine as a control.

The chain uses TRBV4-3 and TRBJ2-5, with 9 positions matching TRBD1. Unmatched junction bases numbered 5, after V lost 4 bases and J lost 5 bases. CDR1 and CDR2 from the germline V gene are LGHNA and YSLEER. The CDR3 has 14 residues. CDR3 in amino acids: CASSLTGGRETQYF. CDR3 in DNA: TGCGCCAGCAGCCTCACAGGGGGCCGGGAGACCCAGTACTTC.

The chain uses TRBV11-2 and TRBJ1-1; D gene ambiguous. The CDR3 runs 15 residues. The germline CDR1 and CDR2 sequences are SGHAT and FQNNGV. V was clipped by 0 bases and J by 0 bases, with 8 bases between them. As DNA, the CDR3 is TGTGCCAGCAGCTTAGATGGAACAGTGAACACTGAAGCTTTCTTT. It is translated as CASSLDGTVNTEAFF. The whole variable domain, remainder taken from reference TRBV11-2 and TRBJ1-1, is EAGVAQSPRYKIIEKRQSVAFWCNPISGHATLYWYQQILGQGPKLLIQFQNNGVVDDSQLPKDRFSAERLKGVDSTLKIQPAKLEDSAVYLCASSLDGTVNTEAFFGQGTRLTVV.

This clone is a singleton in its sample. CDR3 in amino acids: CASSLANSGYTF. The DNA of the CDR3 is TGTGCCAGCAGCTTGGCCAACAGTGGCTACACCTTC. This chain joins TRBV5-6 and TRBJ1-2; no firm D call. With 0 bases removed from V and 7 bases from J, the gap between germline ends came to 7 bases. The CDR3 covers 12 residues. The germline V gene encodes CDR1 SGHDT and CDR2 YYEEEE. The variable domain in full, with the rest retrieved from reference TRBV5-6 and TRBJ1-2, is DAGVTQSPTHLIKTRGQQVTLRCSPKSGHDTVSWYQQALGQGPQFIFQYYEEEERQRGNFPDRFSGHQFPNYSSELNVNALLLGDSALYLCASSLANSGYTFGSGTRLTVV.

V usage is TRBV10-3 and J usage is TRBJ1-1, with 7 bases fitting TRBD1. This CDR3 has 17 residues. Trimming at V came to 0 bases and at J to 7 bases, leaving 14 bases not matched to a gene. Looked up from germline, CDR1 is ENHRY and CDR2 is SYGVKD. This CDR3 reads CAISESMVGQPLFEAFF. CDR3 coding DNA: TGTGCCATCAGTGAGTCGATGGTGGGACAGCCATTGTTTGAAGCTTTCTTT.

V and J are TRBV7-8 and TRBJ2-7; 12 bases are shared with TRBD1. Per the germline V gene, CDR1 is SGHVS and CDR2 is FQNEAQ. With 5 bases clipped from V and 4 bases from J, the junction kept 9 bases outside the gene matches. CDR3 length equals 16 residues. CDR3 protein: CASSPSLGQGAYEQYF. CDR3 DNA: TGTGCCAGCAGCCCCTCTCTGGGACAGGGGGCATACGAGCAGTACTTC.

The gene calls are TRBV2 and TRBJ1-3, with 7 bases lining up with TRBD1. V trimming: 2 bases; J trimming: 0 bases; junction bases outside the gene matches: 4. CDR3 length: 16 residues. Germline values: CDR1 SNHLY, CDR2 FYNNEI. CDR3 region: CASSELGQTSGNTIYF. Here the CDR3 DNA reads TGTGCCAGCAGTGAATTGGGACAGACCTCTGGAAACACCATATATTTT. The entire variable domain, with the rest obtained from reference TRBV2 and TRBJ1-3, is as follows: EPEVTQTPSHQVTQMGQEVILRCVPISNHLYFYWYRQILGQKVEFLVSFYNNEISEKSEIFDDQFSVERPDGSNFTLKIRSTKLEDSAMYFCASSELGQTSGNTIYFGEGSWLTVV.

As DNA, the CDR3 is TGTGCCAGCAGTTCGCGAAGGGAGGTCAATCAGCCCCAGCATTTT. As protein: CASSSRREVNQPQHF. This chain uses TRBV6-5 with TRBJ1-5, with no clear D. From germline, CDR1 is MNHEY and CDR2 SVGAGI. The CDR3 contains 15 residues. Trimming stripped 4 bases from V and 3 bases from J, with 13 bases between.

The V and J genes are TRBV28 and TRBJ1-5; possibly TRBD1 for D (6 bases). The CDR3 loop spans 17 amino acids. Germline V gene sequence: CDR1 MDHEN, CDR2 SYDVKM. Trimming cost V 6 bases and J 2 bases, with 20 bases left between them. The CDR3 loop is CASSPTPGASGNQPQHF. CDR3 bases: TGTGCCAGCAGCCCTACCCCGGGGGCCAGTGGCAATCAGCCCCAGCATTTT.

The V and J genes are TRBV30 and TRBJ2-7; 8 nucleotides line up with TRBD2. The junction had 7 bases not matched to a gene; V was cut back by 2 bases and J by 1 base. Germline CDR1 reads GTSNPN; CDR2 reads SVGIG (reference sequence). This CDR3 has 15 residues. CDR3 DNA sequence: TGTGCCTGGAGTCGGGGGGGGGCTGGGTCCTACGAGCAGTACTTC. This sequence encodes CAWSRGGAGSYEQYF.

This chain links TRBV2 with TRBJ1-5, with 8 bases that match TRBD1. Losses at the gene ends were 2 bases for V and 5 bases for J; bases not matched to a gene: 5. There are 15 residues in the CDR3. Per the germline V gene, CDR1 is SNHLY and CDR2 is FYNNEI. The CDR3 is CASSELTGAYQPQHF. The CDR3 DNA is TGTGCCAGCAGTGAACTGACAGGGGCCTATCAGCCCCAGCATTTT.

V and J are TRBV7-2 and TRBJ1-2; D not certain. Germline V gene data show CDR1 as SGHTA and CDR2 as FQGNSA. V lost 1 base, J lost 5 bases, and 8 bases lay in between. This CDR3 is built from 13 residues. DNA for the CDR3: TGTGCCAGCAGCTTAGACCAGAAATATGGCTACACCTTC. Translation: CASSLDQKYGYTF. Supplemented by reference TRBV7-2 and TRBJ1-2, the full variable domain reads GAGVSQSPSNKVTEKGKDVELRCDPISGHTALYWYRQSLGQGLEFLIYFQGNSAPDKSGLPSDRFSAERTGGSVSTLTIQRTQQEDSAVYLCASSLDQKYGYTFGSGTRLTVV.

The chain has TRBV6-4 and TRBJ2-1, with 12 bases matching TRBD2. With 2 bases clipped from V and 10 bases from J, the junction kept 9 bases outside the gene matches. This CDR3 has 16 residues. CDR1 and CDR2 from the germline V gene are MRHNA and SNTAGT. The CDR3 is CASSDQGASGGAEQFF. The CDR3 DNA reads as TGTGCCAGCAGTGACCAAGGGGCTAGCGGGGGGGCCGAGCAGTTCTTC.

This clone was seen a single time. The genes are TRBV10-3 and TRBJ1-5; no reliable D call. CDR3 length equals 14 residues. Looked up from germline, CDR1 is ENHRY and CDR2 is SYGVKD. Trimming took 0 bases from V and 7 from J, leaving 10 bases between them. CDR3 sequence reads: CAISESSGQQPQHF. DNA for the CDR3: TGTGCCATCAGTGAGTCGAGTGGGCAGCAGCCCCAGCATTTT.

The CDR3 here is CASRAGTLIEAFF. CDR3 DNA: TGTGCCAGCAGAGCCGGGACTTTAATCGAAGCTTTCTTT. This chain connects TRBV2 to TRBJ1-1, with TRBD1 as a possible D gene (5 bases). V lost 6 bases and J 8 bases, leaving 16 bases between the germline ends. Germline V gene data show CDR1 as SNHLY and CDR2 as FYNNEI. The CDR3 is 13 amino acids.

The CDR3 sequence: CAWSEIQGNNEKLFF. The DNA of the CDR3 is TGTGCCTGGAGTGAAATACAGGGAAATAATGAAAAACTGTTTTTT. The chain recombines TRBV30 with TRBJ1-4, with a possible D match to TRBD1 (6 bases). CDR1 is GTSNPN, CDR2 SVGIG, per germline (reference sequence). CDR3 length equals 15 residues. The V end was cut by 1 base, the J end by 4 bases, with 13 bases between.

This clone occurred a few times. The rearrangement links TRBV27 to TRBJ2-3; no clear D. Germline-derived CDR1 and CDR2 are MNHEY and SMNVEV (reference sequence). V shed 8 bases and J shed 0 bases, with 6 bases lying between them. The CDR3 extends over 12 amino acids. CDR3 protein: CASGPSTDTQYF. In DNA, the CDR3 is TGTGCCAGCGGGCCAAGCACAGATACGCAGTATTTT.

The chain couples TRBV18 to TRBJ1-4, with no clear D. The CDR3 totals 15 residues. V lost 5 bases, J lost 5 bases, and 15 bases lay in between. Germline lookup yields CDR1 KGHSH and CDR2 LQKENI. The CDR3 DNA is TGTGCCAGCTCAGCGCAGGCTGAGGTCAATGAAAAACTGTTTTTT. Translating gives CASSAQAEVNEKLFF.

CDR3 amino acids: CASRKDSYNEKLFF. CDR3 nucleotides: TGTGCCAGCAGAAAGGACAGTTATAATGAAAAACTGTTTTTT. The chain carries TRBV7-2 and TRBJ1-4; D perhaps matches TRBD1 (6 bases). V lost 6 bases and J 4 bases, leaving 12 bases between the germline ends. Germline V gene lookup returns CDR1 SGHTA and CDR2 FQGNSA. The CDR3 contains 14 residues.

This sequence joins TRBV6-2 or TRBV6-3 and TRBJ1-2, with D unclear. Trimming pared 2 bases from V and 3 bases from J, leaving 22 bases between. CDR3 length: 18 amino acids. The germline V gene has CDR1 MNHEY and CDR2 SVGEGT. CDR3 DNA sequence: TGTGCCAGCAGTTACGGTGGTTTTCTCTATAACCTCTACTATGGCTACACCTTC. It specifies CASSYGGFLYNLYYGYTF.

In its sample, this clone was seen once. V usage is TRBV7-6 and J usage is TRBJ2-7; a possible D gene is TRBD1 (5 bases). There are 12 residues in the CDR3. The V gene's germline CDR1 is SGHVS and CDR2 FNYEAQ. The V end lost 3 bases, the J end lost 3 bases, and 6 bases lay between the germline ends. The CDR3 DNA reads TGTGCCAGCAGCTTCCAGGGCTACGAGCAGTACTTC. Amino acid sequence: CASSFQGYEQYF.